This record looks at one TCR beta chain sequence and its context. PCR amplification relied on 60 Vbeta primers (plus 13 Jbeta primers). Here immunoSEQ multiplex PCR was the method, and the copy in TCRdb shows in-frame clones only, minus some. Of 200,000 to 300,000 clones detected, just under 85% appear once; the ten largest clones hold 1.5% to 2.5%. This specimen comes from a study of cytomegalovirus exposure and HLA in healthy donors. V dropped 0 bases and J dropped 4 bases, with 10 bases sitting between them. The CDR3 spans 15 residues. Germline V CDR1 and CDR2: MNHNY, SVGAGI (reference sequence). The TCR was taken from a middle-aged woman in good health and CMV-seropositive. The chain recombines TRBV6-6 with TRBJ1-5, with TRBD1 as a possible D gene (5 bases). The sample comprised PBMCs. This chain's CDR3 is CASSYSAGLNQPQHF. Written as DNA, the CDR3 is TGTGCCAGCAGTTACTCGGCAGGGTTAAATCAGCCCCAGCATTTT.